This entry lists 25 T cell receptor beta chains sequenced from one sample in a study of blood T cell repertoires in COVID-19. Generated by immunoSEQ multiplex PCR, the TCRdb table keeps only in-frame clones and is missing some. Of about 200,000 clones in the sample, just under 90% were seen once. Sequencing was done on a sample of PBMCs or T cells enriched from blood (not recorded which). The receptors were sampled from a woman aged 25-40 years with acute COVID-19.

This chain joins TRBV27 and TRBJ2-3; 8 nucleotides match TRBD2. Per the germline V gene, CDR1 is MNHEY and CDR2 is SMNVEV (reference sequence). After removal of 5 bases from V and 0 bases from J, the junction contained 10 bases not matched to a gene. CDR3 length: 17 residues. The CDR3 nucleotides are TGTGCCAGCAGTCTCCCGGGACTAGGGGCTAGCACAGATACGCAGTATTTT. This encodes CASSLPGLGASTDTQYF.

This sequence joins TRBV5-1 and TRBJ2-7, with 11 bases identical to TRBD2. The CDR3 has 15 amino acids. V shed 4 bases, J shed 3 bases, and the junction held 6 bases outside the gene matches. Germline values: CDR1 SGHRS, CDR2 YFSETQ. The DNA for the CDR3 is TGCGCCAGCAGCCAGCTAGCGGGGGGCGTCTACGAGCAGTACTTC. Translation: CASSQLAGGVYEQYF.

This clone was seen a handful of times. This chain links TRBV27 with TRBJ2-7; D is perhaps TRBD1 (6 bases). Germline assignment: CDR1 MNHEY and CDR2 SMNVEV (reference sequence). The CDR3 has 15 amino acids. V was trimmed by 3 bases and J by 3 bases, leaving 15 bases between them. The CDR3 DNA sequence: TGTGCCAGCAGTTTTTCAGGGGCGGTGGGCTACGAGCAGTACTTC. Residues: CASSFSGAVGYEQYF.

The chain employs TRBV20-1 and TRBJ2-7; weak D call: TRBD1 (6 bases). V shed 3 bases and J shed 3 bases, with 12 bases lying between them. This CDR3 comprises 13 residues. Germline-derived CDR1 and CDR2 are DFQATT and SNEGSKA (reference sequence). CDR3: CSASADRFYEQYF. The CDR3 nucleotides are TGCAGTGCTAGTGCCGACAGGTTCTACGAGCAGTACTTC.

The CDR3 coding sequence is TGTGCCAGCAGCTCCCCCGGCAGGATCCTAACCTACGAGCAGTACTTC. Translation: CASSSPGRILTYEQYF. This sequence joins TRBV7-9 and TRBJ2-7; D not resolved. Trimming removed 4 bases from V and 2 bases from J, with 18 bases in between. The V gene's germline CDR1 is SEHNR and CDR2 FQNEAQ (reference sequence). The CDR3 is 16 amino acids.

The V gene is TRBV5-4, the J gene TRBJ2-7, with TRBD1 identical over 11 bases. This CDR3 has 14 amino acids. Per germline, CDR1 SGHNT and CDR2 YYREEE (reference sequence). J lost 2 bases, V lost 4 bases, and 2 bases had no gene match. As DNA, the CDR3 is TGTGCCAGCAGCCCGGACAGGGGGCCCTACGAGCAGTACTTC. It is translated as CASSPDRGPYEQYF.

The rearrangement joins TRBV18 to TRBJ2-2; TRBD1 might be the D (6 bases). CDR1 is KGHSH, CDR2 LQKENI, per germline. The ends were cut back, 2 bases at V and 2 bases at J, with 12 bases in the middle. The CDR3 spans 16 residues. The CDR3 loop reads CASSPRAGVNTGELFF. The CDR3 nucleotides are TGTGCCAGCTCACCAAGGGCAGGGGTTAACACCGGGGAGCTGTTTTTT.

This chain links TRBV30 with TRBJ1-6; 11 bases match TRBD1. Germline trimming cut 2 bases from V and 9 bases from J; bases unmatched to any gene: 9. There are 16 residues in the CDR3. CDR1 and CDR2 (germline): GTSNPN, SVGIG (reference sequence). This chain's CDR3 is CAWSTPPGQGVSPLHF. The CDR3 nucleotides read TGTGCCTGGAGTACCCCTCCGGGACAGGGGGTTTCACCCCTCCACTTT. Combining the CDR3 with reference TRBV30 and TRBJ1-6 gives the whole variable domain SQTIHQWPATLVQPVGSPLSLECTVEGTSNPNLYWYRQAAGRGLQLLFYSVGIGQISSEVPQNLSASRPQDRQFILSSKKLLLSDSGFYLCAWSTPPGQGVSPLHFGNGTRLTVT.

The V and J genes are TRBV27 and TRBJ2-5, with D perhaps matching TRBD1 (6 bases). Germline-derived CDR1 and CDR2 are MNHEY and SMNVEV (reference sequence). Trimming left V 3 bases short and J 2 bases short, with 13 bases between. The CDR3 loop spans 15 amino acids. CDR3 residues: CASSLGTGRQETQYF. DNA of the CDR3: TGTGCCAGCAGTTTGGGAACAGGGCGGCAAGAGACCCAGTACTTC.

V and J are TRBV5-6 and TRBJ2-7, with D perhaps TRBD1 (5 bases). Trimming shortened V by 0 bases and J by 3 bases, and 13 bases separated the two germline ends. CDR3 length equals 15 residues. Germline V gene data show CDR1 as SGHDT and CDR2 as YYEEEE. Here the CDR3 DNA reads TGTGCCAGCAGCTTGGGGGGCCGGCCGAGCTACGAGCAGTACTTC. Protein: CASSLGGRPSYEQYF.

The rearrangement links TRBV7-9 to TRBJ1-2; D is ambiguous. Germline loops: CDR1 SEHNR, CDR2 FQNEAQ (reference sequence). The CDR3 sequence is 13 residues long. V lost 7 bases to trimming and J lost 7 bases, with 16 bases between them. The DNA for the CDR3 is TGTGCCAGCACCGCTTTTGAGGAAACTGGCTACACCTTC. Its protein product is CASTAFEETGYTF.

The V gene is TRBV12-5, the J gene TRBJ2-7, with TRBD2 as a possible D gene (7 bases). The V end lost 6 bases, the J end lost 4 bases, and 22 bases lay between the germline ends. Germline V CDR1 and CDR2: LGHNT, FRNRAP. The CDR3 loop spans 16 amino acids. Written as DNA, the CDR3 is TGTGCTAGTGGACCCTCTATCGCGGGGGCCTCATACGAGCAGTACTTC. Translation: CASGPSIAGASYEQYF.

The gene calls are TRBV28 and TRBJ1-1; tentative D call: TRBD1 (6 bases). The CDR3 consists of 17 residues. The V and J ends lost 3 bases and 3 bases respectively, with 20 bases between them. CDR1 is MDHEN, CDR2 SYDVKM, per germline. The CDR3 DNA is TGTGCCAGCAGTTTTGACCACGAACAGGGAACCTACACTGAAGCTTTCTTT. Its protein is CASSFDHEQGTYTEAFF.

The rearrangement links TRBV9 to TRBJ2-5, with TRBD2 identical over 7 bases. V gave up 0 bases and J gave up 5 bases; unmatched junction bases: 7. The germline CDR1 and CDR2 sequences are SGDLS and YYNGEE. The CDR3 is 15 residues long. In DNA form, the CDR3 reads TGTGCCAGCAGCGTAGTCACCGGGGGAGGGGAGACCCAGTACTTC. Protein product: CASSVVTGGGETQYF.

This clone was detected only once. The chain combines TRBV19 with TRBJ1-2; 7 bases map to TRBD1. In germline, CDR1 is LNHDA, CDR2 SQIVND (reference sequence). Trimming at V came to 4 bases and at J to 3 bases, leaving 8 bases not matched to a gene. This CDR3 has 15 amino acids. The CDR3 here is CASSTLTGLDYGYTF. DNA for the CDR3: TGTGCCAGTAGTACCTTGACAGGGCTGGACTATGGCTACACCTTC.

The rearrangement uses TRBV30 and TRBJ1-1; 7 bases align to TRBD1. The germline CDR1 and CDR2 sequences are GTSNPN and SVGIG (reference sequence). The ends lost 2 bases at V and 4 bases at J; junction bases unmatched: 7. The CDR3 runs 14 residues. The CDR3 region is CAWSLTGSATEAFF. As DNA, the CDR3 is TGTGCCTGGAGTCTGACAGGGTCGGCCACTGAAGCTTTCTTT.

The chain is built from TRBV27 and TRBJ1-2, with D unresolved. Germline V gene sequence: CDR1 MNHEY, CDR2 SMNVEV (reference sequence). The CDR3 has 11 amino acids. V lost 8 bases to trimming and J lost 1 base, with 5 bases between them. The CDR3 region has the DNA TGTGCCAGCCGGGATAACTATGGCTACACCTTC. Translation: CASRDNYGYTF.

In DNA, the CDR3 is TGTGCCAGCAGAAGACAATTGCAAACCTACAATGAGCAGTTCTTC. Its translation: CASRRQLQTYNEQFF. V usage is TRBV6-5 and J usage is TRBJ2-1; no firm D call. The germline V gene encodes CDR1 MNHEY and CDR2 SVGAGI. Trimming removed 6 bases from V and 2 bases from J, with 14 bases in between. The CDR3 consists of 15 residues.

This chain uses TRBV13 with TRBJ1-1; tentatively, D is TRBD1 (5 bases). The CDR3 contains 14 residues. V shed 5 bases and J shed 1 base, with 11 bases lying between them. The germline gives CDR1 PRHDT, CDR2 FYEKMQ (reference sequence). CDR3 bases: TGTGCCAGCAGCCCCCGGGGGGGGAACACTGAAGCTTTCTTT. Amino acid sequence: CASSPRGGNTEAFF.

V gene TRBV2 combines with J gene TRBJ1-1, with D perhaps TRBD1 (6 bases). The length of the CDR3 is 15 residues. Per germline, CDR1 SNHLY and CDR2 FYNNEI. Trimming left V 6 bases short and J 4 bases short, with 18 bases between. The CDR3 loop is CASRGASLGSTEAFF. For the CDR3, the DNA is TGTGCCAGCAGGGGGGCCTCGCTGGGCTCCACTGAAGCTTTCTTT.

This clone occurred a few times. The CDR3 nucleotides read TGTGCCAGCAGCGACGGGGGGGTATATGGCTACACCTTC. This translates into CASSDGGVYGYTF. This rearrangement joins TRBV9 to TRBJ1-2; TRBD1 is a possible D gene (5 bases). Trimming stripped 3 bases from V and 5 bases from J, with 11 bases between. Germline V gives CDR1 SGDLS, CDR2 YYNGEE. CDR3 length: 13 residues.

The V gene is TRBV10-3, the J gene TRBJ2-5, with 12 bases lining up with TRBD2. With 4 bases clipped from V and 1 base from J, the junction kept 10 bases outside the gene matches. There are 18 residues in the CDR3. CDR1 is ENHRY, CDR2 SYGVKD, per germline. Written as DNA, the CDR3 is TGTGCCATCAGTGGGTTCCTAGCGGGGGGGCCTTCCCAAGAGACCCAGTACTTC. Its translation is CAISGFLAGGPSQETQYF.

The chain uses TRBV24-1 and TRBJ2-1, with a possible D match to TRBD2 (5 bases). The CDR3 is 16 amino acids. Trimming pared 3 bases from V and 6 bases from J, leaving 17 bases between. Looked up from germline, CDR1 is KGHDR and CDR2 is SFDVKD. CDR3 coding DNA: TGTGCCACCAGTGATCCTAGCCGAGGAACCTTCAATGAGCAGTTCTTC. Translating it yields CATSDPSRGTFNEQFF.

The CDR3 here is CASSYSQGIPLHF. The DNA for the CDR3 is TGTGCCAGCAGTTACTCGCAGGGGATACCCCTCCACTTT. This chain joins TRBV6-5 and TRBJ1-6; a weak D match, TRBD1 (6 bases). Germline lookup yields CDR1 MNHEY and CDR2 SVGAGI. V lost 0 bases, J lost 12 bases, and 9 bases lay in between. This CDR3 spans 13 amino acids.

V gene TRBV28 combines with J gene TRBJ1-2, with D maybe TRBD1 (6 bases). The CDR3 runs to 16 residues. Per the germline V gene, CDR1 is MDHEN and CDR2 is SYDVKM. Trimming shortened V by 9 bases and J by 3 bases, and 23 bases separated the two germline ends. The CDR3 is CASHIWGGRAHYGYTF. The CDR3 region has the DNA TGTGCCAGTCATATATGGGGGGGCAGGGCTCACTATGGCTACACCTTC.